The 13 T cell receptor beta chains below come from one sample, sequenced in a study of T cell responses to AZD1222 COVID-19 vaccine. Clones were read by immunoSEQ multiplex PCR, and TCRdb kept only the in-frame ones, dropping some. The profile covers some 95,000 clones, with roughly 90% appearing a single time and around 10% taken by the ten largest. The sample consisted of peripheral blood, taken 28 days after the second AZD1222 dose. The receptor set was obtained from an adult who received the AZD1222 COVID-19 vaccine.

The chain uses TRBV7-9 and TRBJ1-6; the match to TRBD1 covers 7 bases. The V gene's germline CDR1 is SEHNR and CDR2 FQNEAQ (reference sequence). The CDR3 loop spans 14 amino acids. V lost 11 bases and J lost 4; bases outside the gene matches: 8. For the CDR3, the DNA is TGTGCCGGATCACGGGGACAGTATAATTCACCCCTCCACTTT. This gives the protein CAGSRGQYNSPLHF.

J is TRBJ1-2 and V is TRBV5-1, with TRBD1 matching 8 bases. CDR3 length: 14 residues. CDR1 is SGHRS and CDR2 is YFSETQ in the germline V gene. V trimming: 0 bases; J trimming: 4 bases; junction bases outside the gene matches: 2. CDR3 in DNA: TGCGCCAGCAGCTTGGGGACAGGGAGCTATGGCTACACCTTC. This sequence encodes CASSLGTGSYGYTF.

The chain couples TRBV5-1 to TRBJ2-5; a weak D match, TRBD2 (6 bases). V shed 0 bases and J shed 2 bases, with 14 bases lying between them. Germline V gene data show CDR1 as SGHRS and CDR2 as YFSETQ. The CDR3 extends over 16 amino acids. For the CDR3, the DNA is TGCGCCAGCAGCTTGGCGGGGGACCCTTTACAAGAGACCCAGTACTTC. As protein: CASSLAGDPLQETQYF. The whole variable domain, filled in from reference TRBV5-1 and TRBJ2-5, reads KAGVTQTPRYLIKTRGQQVTLSCSPISGHRSVSWYQQTPGQGLQFLFEYFSETQRNKGNFPGRFSGRQFSNSRSEMNVSTLELGDSALYLCASSLAGDPLQETQYFGPGTRLLVL.

This clone has only a few counts. This chain connects TRBV2 to TRBJ2-3, with D unclear. The germline gives CDR1 SNHLY, CDR2 FYNNEI. The CDR3 spans 13 residues. V shed 8 bases and J shed 1 base, with 10 bases lying between them. CDR3 nucleotide sequence: TGTGCCAGCGCGACTTACCGCACAGATACGCAGTATTTT. As protein: CASATYRTDTQYF. The whole variable domain, filled in from reference TRBV2 and TRBJ2-3, reads EPEVTQTPSHQVTQMGQEVILRCVPISNHLYFYWYRQILGQKVEFLVSFYNNEISEKSEIFDDQFSVERPDGSNFTLKIRSTKLEDSAMYFCASATYRTDTQYFGPGTRLTVL.

The rearrangement joins TRBV11-2 to TRBJ1-4; tentatively, D is TRBD1 (6 bases). The V end lost 4 bases, the J end lost 5 bases, and 8 bases lay between the germline ends. The V gene's germline CDR1 is SGHAT and CDR2 FQNNGV. The CDR3 extends over 13 amino acids. The CDR3 bases are TGTGCCAGCAGCTGGACAGAAAATGAAAAACTGTTTTTT. Protein sequence: CASSWTENEKLFF.

This clone was detected only once. The V gene is TRBV18, the J gene TRBJ1-2; perhaps TRBD1 as D (5 bases). The CDR3 is 19 residues long. Germline-derived CDR1 and CDR2 are KGHSH and LQKENI. Between the trimmed V and J ends, which lost 2 bases and 7 bases, there was a span of 29 bases. CDR3 nucleotide sequence: TGTGCCAGCTCACCAGAGTCCGAAGGGACCGTCCTCCCTCCGGGTGGCTACACCTTC. Amino acid sequence: CASSPESEGTVLPPGGYTF.

The chain uses TRBV5-6 and TRBJ2-6; 8 bases agree with TRBD1. V was clipped by 4 bases and J by 4 bases; unmatched bases: 4. The CDR3 is made up of 15 amino acids. Germline V gene sequence: CDR1 SGHDT, CDR2 YYEEEE. The CDR3 is CASSSRGQGANVLTF. As DNA, the CDR3 is TGTGCCAGCAGCAGCAGGGGGCAAGGGGCCAACGTCCTGACTTTC.

A note on this clone: An end of the junction does not agree with germline; a read error may underlie this. The V and J genes are TRBV19 and TRBJ1-2; 8 bases match TRBD1. This CDR3 has 16 amino acids. CDR1 and CDR2 from the germline V gene are LNHDA and SQIVND (reference sequence). As DNA, the CDR3 is TGTGCCAGTACTATAGGGGGACAGGCCTCGGGCTATGGCTACACCTTC. Translating gives CASTIGGQASGYGYTF.

The chain combines TRBV5-6 with TRBJ2-3; no clear D gene. V gave up 3 bases and J gave up 4 bases, with 3 bases separating them. The CDR3 length is 11 residues. CDR1 is SGHDT, CDR2 YYEEEE, per germline. The CDR3 nucleotides are TGTGCCAGCAGCTGGTCAGATACGCAGTATTTT. Protein product: CASSWSDTQYF. The variable domain in full, completed from reference TRBV5-6 and TRBJ2-3, reads DAGVTQSPTHLIKTRGQQVTLRCSPKSGHDTVSWYQQALGQGPQFIFQYYEEEERQRGNFPDRFSGHQFPNYSSELNVNALLLGDSALYLCASSWSDTQYFGPGTRLTVL.

The V and J genes are TRBV6-5 and TRBJ1-1; D is uncertain. The CDR3 contains 14 residues. The germline V gene has CDR1 MNHEY and CDR2 SVGAGI. V shed 5 bases and J shed 2 bases, with 12 bases lying between them. The DNA of the CDR3 is TGTGCCAGCAGTCAGGACCGTTCAAACACTGAAGCTTTCTTT. It is translated as CASSQDRSNTEAFF.

The chain is built from TRBV6-5 and TRBJ2-1; tentative D call: TRBD1 (8 bases). This CDR3 comprises 16 residues. Germline values: CDR1 MNHEY, CDR2 SVGAGI. Trimming stripped 2 bases from V and 3 bases from J, with 14 bases between. The CDR3 loop is CASSYGGGTGYNEQFF. CDR3 nucleotide sequence: TGTGCCAGCAGTTACGGGGGGGGGACAGGCTACAATGAGCAGTTCTTC.

About this clone: Other DNA sequences in the same sample also yield this CDR3. The V and J genes are TRBV19 and TRBJ1-4; D unresolved. This CDR3 has 15 amino acids. Germline lookup yields CDR1 LNHDA and CDR2 SQIVND (reference sequence). Trimming stripped 1 base from V and 0 bases from J, with 6 bases between. The CDR3 region has the DNA TGTGCCAGTAGTATAGGCCCTGCAACTAATGAAAAACTGTTTTTT. It translates to CASSIGPATNEKLFF.

This chain joins TRBV27 and TRBJ2-3; D ambiguous. The V gene's germline CDR1 is MNHEY and CDR2 SMNVEV (reference sequence). The CDR3 length is 15 residues. V was shortened by 3 bases and J by 4 bases, with 14 bases between the two germline ends. The CDR3: CASSLILPSADTQYF. CDR3 nucleotides: TGTGCCAGCAGTTTGATACTTCCTTCGGCAGATACGCAGTATTTT.